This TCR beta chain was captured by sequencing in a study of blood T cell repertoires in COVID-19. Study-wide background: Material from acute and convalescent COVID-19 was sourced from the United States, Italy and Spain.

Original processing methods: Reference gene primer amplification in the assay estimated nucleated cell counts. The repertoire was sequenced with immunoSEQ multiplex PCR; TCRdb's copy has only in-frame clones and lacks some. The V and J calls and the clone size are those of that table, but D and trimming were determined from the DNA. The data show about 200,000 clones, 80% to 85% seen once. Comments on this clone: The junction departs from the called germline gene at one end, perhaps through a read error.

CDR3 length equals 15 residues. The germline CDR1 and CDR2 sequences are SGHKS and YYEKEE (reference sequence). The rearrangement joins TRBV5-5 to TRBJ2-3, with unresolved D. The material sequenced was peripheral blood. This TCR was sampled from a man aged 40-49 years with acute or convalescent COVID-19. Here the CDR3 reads CASNLVPTLTDTQYF. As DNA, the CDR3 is TGTGCCAGCAACTTGGTCCCGACTTTGACAGATACGCAGTATTTT.